This is a list of T cell receptor beta chains from one sample in a study of Graves' ophthalmopathy and Graves' hyperthyroidism. TCRdb re-analysed the multiplex PCR reads in MiXCR, keeping a single row per CDR3 protein. The sample includes a few hundred thousand distinct CDR3 sequences, 15% to 20% seen only once; the top ten take roughly 1.5%. The sequencing input was peripheral blood. Source of these receptors: a woman under 30 with Graves' ophthalmopathy. CDR3s include the opening cysteine and the closing phenylalanine or tryptophan. D genes are given only for firm matches.

TRBJ1-5,TRBV6-1,-,CASSEMLGQPQHF
TRBJ2-7,TRBV6-2/TRBV6-3,-,CASSVGNAGPPPGF
TRBJ2-7,TRBV6-2/TRBV6-3,-,CASSYRADRIPSYEQYF
TRBJ1-2,TRBV6-5,TRBD1,CASFTGGGGYTF
TRBJ1-2,TRBV12-3/TRBV12-4,TRBD1,CASTGGVYGYTF
TRBJ2-7,TRBV6-2/TRBV6-3,TRBD1,CASCNHRDRPYEQYF
TRBJ2-2,TRBV30,-,CARRRLNTGELFF
TRBJ1-1,TRBV28,-,CASSLASKTEAFF
TRBJ2-3,TRBV24-1,-,CATSDGPADTQYF
TRBJ2-7,TRBV15,-,CATSSASRGEQYF
TRBJ2-7,TRBV7-2,TRBD1,CASSTRTGFYEQYF
TRBJ2-2,TRBV6-2/TRBV6-3,-,CASSYRRGTGELFF
TRBJ2-5,TRBV13,TRBD1,CASSSSGTARAQYF
TRBJ2-5,TRBV7-9,-,CASSSDPFWTQYF
TRBJ2-5,TRBV20-1,TRBD1,CSAHLGTGEETQYF
TRBJ1-1,TRBV28,-,CASSGEGVGSTEAFF
TRBJ2-7,TRBV5-1,-,CASSGTYEQYF
TRBJ1-1,TRBV6-1,-,CASSENLMNTEAFF
TRBJ1-1,TRBV5-6,-,CASSFRTGNTEAFF
TRBJ2-2,TRBV7-6,-,CASSQDWNTGELFF
TRBJ1-1,TRBV10-2,-,CASRGQPNTEAFF
TRBJ1-3,TRBV6-1,-,CASSGRGGVGNTIYF
TRBJ2-7,TRBV24-1,-,CATSAGHEQYF
TRBJ1-1,TRBV5-1,-,CASSFRGGRMNTEAFF
TRBJ2-5,TRBV6-1,TRBD2,CASSEGRVAGGRETQYF
TRBJ1-1,TRBV6-5,TRBD1,CASSNLDRATVPEAFF
TRBJ1-1,TRBV6-5,-,CASSYSRGGTEAFF
TRBJ1-5,TRBV7-2,-,CASSLGRDSNQPQHF
TRBJ1-2,TRBV30,-,CAWSVLGGYGYTF
TRBJ2-4,TRBV12-3/TRBV12-4,-,CASSLAQRVLAKNIQYF
TRBJ1-1,TRBV5-1,-,CASSLPQVNTEAFF
TRBJ2-7,TRBV12-3/TRBV12-4,TRBD1,CASSFGGQGFYEQYF
TRBJ2-5,TRBV29-1,TRBD2,CSVGRGTSGVSGTQYF
TRBJ2-5,TRBV10-3,-,CAISEQVQETQYF
TRBJ2-7,TRBV7-2,TRBD2,CASSSSGTRALEQYF
TRBJ1-2,TRBV6-1,-,CASSEGWSSYGYTF
TRBJ1-2,TRBV27,-,CASRNGGVDYGYTF
TRBJ2-5,TRBV12-3/TRBV12-4,TRBD2,CASSSSGGEAETQYF
TRBJ1-6,TRBV18,-,CASSWGKDSPLHF